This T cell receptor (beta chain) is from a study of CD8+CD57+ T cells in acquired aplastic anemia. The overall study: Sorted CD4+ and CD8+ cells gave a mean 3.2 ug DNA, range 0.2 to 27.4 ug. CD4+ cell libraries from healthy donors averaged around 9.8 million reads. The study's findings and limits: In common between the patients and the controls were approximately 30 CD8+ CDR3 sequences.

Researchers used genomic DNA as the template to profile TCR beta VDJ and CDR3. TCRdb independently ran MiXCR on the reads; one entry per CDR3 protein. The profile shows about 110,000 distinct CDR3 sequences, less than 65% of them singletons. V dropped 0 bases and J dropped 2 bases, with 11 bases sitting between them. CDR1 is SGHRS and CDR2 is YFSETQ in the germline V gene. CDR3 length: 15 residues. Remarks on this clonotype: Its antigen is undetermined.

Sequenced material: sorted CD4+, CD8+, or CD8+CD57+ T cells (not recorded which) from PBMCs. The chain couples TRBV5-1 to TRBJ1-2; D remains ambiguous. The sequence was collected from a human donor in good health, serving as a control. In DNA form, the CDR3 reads TGCGCCAGCAGCTTGGAAGCAGCTAAGAACTATGGCTACACCTTC. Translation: CASSLEAAKNYGYTF.